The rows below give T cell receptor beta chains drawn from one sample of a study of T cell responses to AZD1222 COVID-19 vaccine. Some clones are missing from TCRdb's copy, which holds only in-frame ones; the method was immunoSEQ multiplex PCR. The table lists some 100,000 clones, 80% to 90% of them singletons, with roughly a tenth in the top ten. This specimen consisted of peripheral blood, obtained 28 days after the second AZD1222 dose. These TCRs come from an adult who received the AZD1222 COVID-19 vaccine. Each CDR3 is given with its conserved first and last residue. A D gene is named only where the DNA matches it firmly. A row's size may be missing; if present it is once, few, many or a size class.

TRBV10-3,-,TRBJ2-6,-,TGTGCCATCAGTGAGTCAGGGGCAGGGGCCAACGTCCTGACTTTC,CAISESGAGANVLTF
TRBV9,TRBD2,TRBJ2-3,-,TGTGCCAGCAGCGTAGTAGCGGGAGGGGTAAGCACAGATACGCAGTATTTT,CASSVVAGGVSTDTQYF
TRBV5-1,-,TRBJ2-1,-,TGCGCCAGCAGCTTTATGGAGGGAGACACCGATGAGCAGTTCTTC,CASSFMEGDTDEQFF
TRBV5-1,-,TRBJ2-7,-,TGCGCCAGCAGCTTTTTTTTAAGCTCCTACGAGCAGTACTTC,CASSFFLSSYEQYF
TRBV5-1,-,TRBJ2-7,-,TGCGCCAGCAGCTTGGAACAGGGCCCCTACGAGCAGTACTTC,CASSLEQGPYEQYF
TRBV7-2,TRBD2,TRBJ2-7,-,TGTGCCAGCAGCTTAGAGGGAGCGGGAGTTGGTTACGAGCAGTACTTC,CASSLEGAGVGYEQYF
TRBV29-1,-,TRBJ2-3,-,TGCAGCGTTGAAGCTCCAGGGGGGGATACGCAGTATTTT,CSVEAPGGDTQYF
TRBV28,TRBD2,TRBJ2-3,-,TGTGCCAGCAGTCTACTAGCGGGAGGTGTAGATACGCAGTATTTT,CASSLLAGGVDTQYF
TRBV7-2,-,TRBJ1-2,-,TGTGCCAGCAGCTTGGGGGGGGGCCAGGAGTGGAGCTACACCTTC,CASSLGGGQEWSYTF
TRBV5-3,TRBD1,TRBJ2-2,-,TGTGCCAGAAGCTTGGCGTCGGACAGGGTGACCGGGGAGCTGTTTTTT,CARSLASDRVTGELFF
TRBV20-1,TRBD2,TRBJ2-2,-,TGCAGTGCTAGTCCTAGCGGGACGATGAACACCGGGGAGCTGTTTTTT,CSASPSGTMNTGELFF
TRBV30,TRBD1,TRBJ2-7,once,TGTGCCTGGAGTGTCCAGGGGGTCTACGAGCAGTACTTC,CAWSVQGVYEQYF
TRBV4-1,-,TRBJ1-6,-,TGCGCCAGCAGCCAAGAAGGGAGGCAGACCAATTCACCCCTCCACTTT,CASSQEGRQTNSPLHF
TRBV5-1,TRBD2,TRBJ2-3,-,TGCGCCAGCACCCCCCGGGAGGGGGATACGCAGTATTTT,CASTPREGDTQYF
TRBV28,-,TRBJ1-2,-,TGTGCCAGCAGTTTTTTCGGCAGCAGGGCTGGCTATGGCTACACCTTC,CASSFFGSRAGYGYTF
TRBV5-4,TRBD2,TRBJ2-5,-,TGTGCCAGCAGCTCGGGACTAGCGGGGGGGGAGACCCAGTACTTC,CASSSGLAGGETQYF
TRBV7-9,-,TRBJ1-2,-,TGTGCCAGCAGCCCCGATGGTGCAGGCACTAACTATGGCTACACCTTC,CASSPDGAGTNYGYTF
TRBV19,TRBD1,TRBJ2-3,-,TGTGCCAGTAGTAACACCGGGACAGGGGCATATACGCAGTATTTT,CASSNTGTGAYTQYF
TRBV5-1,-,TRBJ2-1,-,TGCGCCAGCAGCAAGGACCTGGGGGATGAGCAGTTCTTC,CASSKDLGDEQFF
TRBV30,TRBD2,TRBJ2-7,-,TGTGCCTGTCCGGGATCGGGGGGCGAGCAGTACTTC,CACPGSGGEQYF
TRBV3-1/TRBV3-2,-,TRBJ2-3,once,TGTGCCAGCAGCCAAGATCACGGTAGGGGGGCACTCACAGATACGCAGTATTTT,CASSQDHGRGALTDTQYF
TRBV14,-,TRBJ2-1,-,TGTGCCAGCAGCCCGGGCTCCTACAATGAGCAGTTCTTC,CASSPGSYNEQFF
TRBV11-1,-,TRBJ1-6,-,TGTGCCAGCAGCCCTGGAAGGAATTCACCCCTCCACTTT,CASSPGRNSPLHF
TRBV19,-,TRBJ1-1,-,TGTGCCAGTAGTATACCCAGGGAGGGCCGGAGGAACACTGAAGCTTTCTTT,CASSIPREGRRNTEAFF
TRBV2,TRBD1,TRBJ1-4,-,TGTGCCAGCAGCAGTAGCAGACAGGGATGGGAAAAACTGTTTTTT,CASSSSRQGWEKLFF
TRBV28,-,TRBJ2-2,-,TGTGCCAGCAGTTTGGAGGTCGGGGAGCTGTTTTTT,CASSLEVGELFF
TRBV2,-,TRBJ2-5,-,TGTGCCAGCAGTGGGGACTTGGTTGCTTTGGAGACCCAGTACTTC,CASSGDLVALETQYF
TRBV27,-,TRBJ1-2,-,TGTGCCAGTGGTCCCAACTATGGCTACACCTTC,CASGPNYGYTF
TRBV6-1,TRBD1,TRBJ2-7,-,TGTGCCAGCAGTGTTGGGACAGGGGGAGTTACCTACGAGCAGTACTTC,CASSVGTGGVTYEQYF
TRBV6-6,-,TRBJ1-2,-,TGTGCCAGCAGCCAAGCCCGAACAACTGGGACCTTC,CASSQARTTGTF
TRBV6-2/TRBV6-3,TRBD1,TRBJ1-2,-,TGTGCCAGCAGTCACCGGGACAGGCCCAACTATGGCTACACCTTC,CASSHRDRPNYGYTF
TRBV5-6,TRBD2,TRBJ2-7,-,TGTGCCAGCAGTCCAGGACTAGCGGAGGTACACGAGCAGTACTTC,CASSPGLAEVHEQYF
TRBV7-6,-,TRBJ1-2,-,TGTGCCAGCAGCTCCGTATTGACCTGGGATGGCTACACCTTC,CASSSVLTWDGYTF
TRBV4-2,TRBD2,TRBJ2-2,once,TGTGCCAGCAGCCAAAATAGCGGGGCGAACACCGGGGAGCTGTTTTTT,CASSQNSGANTGELFF
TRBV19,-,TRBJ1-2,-,TGTGCCAGTAGTATAGGAGAGGGACAAGTCTATGGCTACACCTTC,CASSIGEGQVYGYTF
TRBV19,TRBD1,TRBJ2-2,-,TGTGCCAGTAGTCCGCACAGGGGCTTGAATCCCGGGGAGCTGTTTTTT,CASSPHRGLNPGELFF
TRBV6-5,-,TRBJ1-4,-,TGTGCCAGCAGTTCCGGGACGCAACCCGAAAAACTGTTTTTT,CASSSGTQPEKLFF
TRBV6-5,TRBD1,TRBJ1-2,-,TGTGCCAGCAGTTACTCGAGCAGGGGGCTTGGCTACACCTTC,CASSYSSRGLGYTF
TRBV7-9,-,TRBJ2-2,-,TGTGCCAGCAGCCCTGACGGGCTAAACACCGGGGAGCTGTTTTTT,CASSPDGLNTGELFF
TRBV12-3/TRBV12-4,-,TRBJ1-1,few,TGTGCCAGCAGTTTACAGGGGAACACTGAAGCTTTCTTT,CASSLQGNTEAFF
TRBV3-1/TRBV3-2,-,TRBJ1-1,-,TGTGCCAGCAGCCAAGATGGGGAGGGTACGAGGACTTTCTTT,CASSQDGEGTRTFF
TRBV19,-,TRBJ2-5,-,TGTGCCAGCAGTAAGGGACGGAAAGAGACCCAGTACTTC,CASSKGRKETQYF
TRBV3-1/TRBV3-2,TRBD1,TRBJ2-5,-,TGTGCCAGCAGCCAGGACACAGGGGGGGAGACCCAGTACTTC,CASSQDTGGETQYF
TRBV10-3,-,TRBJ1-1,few,TGTGCCACAGGGCGATTTGAGGGAAACACTGAAGCTTTCTTT,CATGRFEGNTEAFF
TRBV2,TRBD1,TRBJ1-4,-,TGTGCCAGCAGTGAAGGAGGGACAGCACCGAGCAAACTGTTTTTT,CASSEGGTAPSKLFF
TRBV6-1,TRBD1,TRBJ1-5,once,TGTGCCAGCAGTGAACAGGGGGCAGGCAATCAGCCCCAGCATTTT,CASSEQGAGNQPQHF
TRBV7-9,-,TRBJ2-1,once,TGTGCCAGCAGCTTGCCCTTCCGACTGGCGGGGTTCCGCAATGAGCAGTTCTTC,CASSLPFRLAGFRNEQFF
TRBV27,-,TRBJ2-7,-,TGTGCCAGCAGTTGGTCCAGGGGTGGCGAGCAGTACTTC,CASSWSRGGEQYF
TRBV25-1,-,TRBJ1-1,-,TGTGCCAGCAGTGAATCTTGGGGACGGACTGAAGCTTTCTTT,CASSESWGRTEAFF
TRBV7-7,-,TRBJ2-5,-,TGTGCTAGCAGCATAGGCGTGGGGGGGCCAGGAGAGACCCAGTACTTC,CASSIGVGGPGETQYF
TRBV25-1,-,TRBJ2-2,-,TGTGCCAGCAGCGCCCTACGGATCGGGACGGTCGCCGGGGAGCTGTTTTTT,CASSALRIGTVAGELFF
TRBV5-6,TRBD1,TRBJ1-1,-,TGTGCCAGCAGCTCGAAACAGGGGGCGGGGACTGAAGCTTTCTTT,CASSSKQGAGTEAFF
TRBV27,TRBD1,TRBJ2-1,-,TGTGCCAGCAGTTTACAGGGGGTTTACAATGAGCAGTTCTTC,CASSLQGVYNEQFF
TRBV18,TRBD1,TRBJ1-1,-,TGTGCCAGCTCATCTCTGTCGACAACAGGGGGCACTGAAGCTTTCTTT,CASSSLSTTGGTEAFF
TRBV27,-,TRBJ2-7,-,TGTGCCAGCAGCCGATCAGGACACAACTACGAGCAGTACTTC,CASSRSGHNYEQYF